Presented here are 21 T cell receptor beta chains from one specimen sequenced in a study of T cell repertoires in cytomegalovirus infection. These TCRs' antigens remain unknown. TCRdb ran MiXCR on the reads and lists one entry per CDR3 protein. This table has approximately 1,000,000 distinct CDR3 sequences, 31% appearing once. This specimen consisted of cultured CD8+ T cells from PBMCs, obtained from culture after CMV antigen stimulation. The source of these receptors is a human donor in good health (CMV status not recorded). Some clones in this sample may be carry-over from other donors' samples.

V and J are TRBV12-3 or TRBV12-4 and TRBJ2-7; 9 bases align to TRBD1. Losses at the gene ends were 6 bases for V and 10 bases for J; bases not matched to a gene: 13. This CDR3 is 14 amino acids long. The CDR3 nucleotides read TGTGCCAGCAGCCCCACGACAGGGGGTCGCGAACAGTACTTC. This sequence encodes CASSPTTGGREQYF.

The J gene is TRBJ2-5, the V gene TRBV6-5, with 11 bases fitting TRBD2. There are 16 residues in the CDR3. CDR1 and CDR2 (germline): MNHEY, SVGAGI. The ends lost 6 bases at V and 2 bases at J; junction bases unmatched: 8. The CDR3 DNA is TGTGCCAGCAGCCGAAGGACTAGCGGGCGGCAAGAGACCCAGTACTTC. It encodes CASSRRTSGRQETQYF.

This clonotype was seen many times. The chain uses TRBV6-2 or TRBV6-3 and TRBJ2-3; no clear D. The CDR3 loop spans 13 amino acids. Trimming left V 6 bases short and J 4 bases short, with 11 bases between. The germline V gene has CDR1 MNHEY and CDR2 SVGEGT. The DNA of the CDR3 is TGTGCCAGCAGCCTTTTGCGATCAGATACGCAGTATTTT. Translating gives CASSLLRSDTQYF.

A few counts support this clonotype. The chain couples TRBV6-5 to TRBJ1-5; tentatively, D is TRBD1 (5 bases). Trimming stripped 6 bases from V and 4 bases from J, with 7 bases between. This CDR3 region has 12 residues. CDR1 and CDR2 (germline): MNHEY, SVGAGI. The CDR3 DNA reads as TGTGCCAGCAGAGGGGCAAATCAGCCCCAGCATTTT. Translating it yields CASRGANQPQHF.

This clonotype was detected only a few times. The V gene is TRBV27, the J gene TRBJ1-4; 7 positions agree with TRBD1. CDR1 is MNHEY, CDR2 SMNVEV, per germline (reference sequence). This CDR3 comprises 16 residues. Losses at the gene ends were 4 bases for V and 2 bases for J; bases not matched to a gene: 7. In nucleotides, the CDR3 is TGTGCCAGCAGTTCACTTGCGACAGGGACTAATGAAAAACTGTTTTTT. Translation gives CASSSLATGTNEKLFF.

This clonotype was seen repeatedly, ten times or more. The CDR3: CASSWAGGNTEAFF. The DNA for the CDR3 is TGTGCCAGCAGCTGGGCAGGGGGGAACACTGAAGCTTTCTTT. The genes are TRBV7-2 and TRBJ1-1; 7 bases are shared with TRBD1. The germline V gene has CDR1 SGHTA and CDR2 FQGNSA. CDR3 length: 14 residues. The V gene end was trimmed by 4 bases and the J gene end by 1 base; junction bases not matched to a gene: 3.

At least ten counts were recorded for this clonotype. The chain is built from TRBV6-1 and TRBJ1-2; 9 bases line up with TRBD1. The CDR3 runs 14 residues. Germline assignment: CDR1 MNHNS and CDR2 SASEGT. Trimming at V came to 6 bases and at J to 4 bases, leaving 6 bases not matched to a gene. CDR3 protein: CASSRGTGSYGYTF. The CDR3 nucleotides read TGTGCCAGCAGCCGAGGGACAGGGAGCTATGGCTACACCTTC.

The rearrangement links TRBV3-1 to TRBJ2-2; TRBD2 might be the D (6 bases). Trimming pared 0 bases from V and 5 bases from J, leaving 7 bases between. Germline V gene sequence: CDR1 LGHDT, CDR2 YNNKEL (reference sequence). The CDR3 extends over 14 amino acids. Written as DNA, the CDR3 is TGTGCCAGCAGCCAAGACGGAGGGACCGGGGAGCTGTTTTTT. It codes for CASSQDGGTGELFF.

CDR3 in amino acids: CASSLGQGARFTEAFF. The CDR3 DNA reads as TGTGCCAGCAGTCTGGGTCAGGGGGCGCGGTTTACTGAAGCTTTCTTT. The chain couples TRBV5-5 to TRBJ1-1; 8 nucleotides line up with TRBD1. Germline CDR1 SGHKS, CDR2 YYEKEE (reference sequence). V gave up 5 bases and J gave up 5 bases; unmatched junction bases: 14. The CDR3 sequence is 16 residues long.

This clonotype came up many times. The chain carries TRBV7-8 and TRBJ1-1; D is perhaps TRBD1 (6 bases). CDR1 and CDR2 from the germline V gene are SGHVS and FQNEAQ. V was pared by 5 bases and J by 3 bases, with 22 bases between. CDR3 length: 17 residues. The CDR3 is CASSQRGSVLKDTEAFF. CDR3 DNA: TGTGCCAGCAGCCAAAGGGGGTCGGTCCTCAAGGACACTGAAGCTTTCTTT.

This clonotype was found a few times. This chain connects TRBV7-6 to TRBJ2-1; D unclear. Germline V gene data show CDR1 as SGHVS and CDR2 as FNYEAQ. This CDR3 is built from 13 residues. Between the trimmed V and J ends, which lost 3 bases and 6 bases, there was a span of 9 bases. Here the CDR3 DNA reads TGTGCCAGCAGCTTTCGTTTGTCCAATGAGCAGTTCTTC. The encoded protein is CASSFRLSNEQFF.

This chain links TRBV27 with TRBJ2-5, with 8 bases that match TRBD2. This CDR3 has 13 residues. Trimming cost V 6 bases and J 5 bases; bases outside gene matches: 5. The germline V gene has CDR1 MNHEY and CDR2 SMNVEV (reference sequence). The DNA of the CDR3 is TGTGCCAGCAGCCCGGGGGGGATCGAGACCCAGTACTTC. Protein product: CASSPGGIETQYF.

This clonotype was observed a handful of times. This chain uses TRBV12-3 or TRBV12-4 with TRBJ2-3, with 9 bases aligning to TRBD1. V gave up 10 bases and J gave up 1 base; unmatched junction bases: 6. CDR3 length: 14 residues. CDR3 residues: CAINRDRGTDTQYF. The CDR3 DNA is TGTGCCATCAACCGGGACAGGGGCACAGATACGCAGTATTTT.

This clonotype was found a few times. The gene calls are TRBV7-9 and TRBJ2-7; 8 bases are a match to TRBD1. Unmatched junction bases numbered 4, after V lost 1 base and J lost 2 bases. The CDR3 length is 15 residues. CDR1 SEHNR and CDR2 FQNEAQ come from the germline V gene (reference sequence). The CDR3 coding sequence is TGTGCCAGCAGCTTAGGAAGGACAGGGCCCTACGAGCAGTACTTC. Its protein is CASSLGRTGPYEQYF.

This clonotype was recorded a few times. The chain employs TRBV5-1 and TRBJ2-1; maybe TRBD2 (7 bases). V lost 0 bases and J lost 4, with 11 bases in between. Germline V gene lookup returns CDR1 SGHRS and CDR2 YFSETQ. This CDR3 region has 15 residues. As DNA, the CDR3 is TGCGCCAGCAGCTTGGACAGGGAGGGTTACAATGAGCAGTTCTTC. It codes for CASSLDREGYNEQFF.

The gene calls are TRBV29-1 and TRBJ1-1, with TRBD1 identical over 9 bases. Germline V CDR1 and CDR2: SQVTM, ANQGSEA. V shed 3 bases, J shed 5 bases, and the junction held 7 bases outside the gene matches. The CDR3 is 14 residues long. CDR3 loop: CSVDLTGGGTEAFF. The CDR3, as DNA: TGCAGCGTTGATCTGACAGGGGGGGGGACTGAAGCTTTCTTT.

The genes are TRBV6-1 and TRBJ1-5; tentative D call: TRBD1 (5 bases). Trimming removed 7 bases at V and 6 bases at J, with 22 bases between. The CDR3 consists of 16 residues. Germline V gene lookup returns CDR1 MNHNS and CDR2 SASEGT. The CDR3 sequence is CASTPGLGRGFQPQHF. DNA for the CDR3: TGTGCCAGCACCCCCGGCTTAGGGAGGGGATTTCAGCCCCAGCATTTT.

V is TRBV2 and J is TRBJ2-7; 7 positions agree with TRBD2. J was trimmed by 0 bases and V by 2 bases; bases with no gene match: 7. This CDR3 contains 16 residues. Germline values: CDR1 SNHLY, CDR2 FYNNEI. The CDR3 DNA follows: TGTGCCAGCAGTGAATGGGGGGAGGGAGACTCCTACGAGCAGTACTTC. Its protein is CASSEWGEGDSYEQYF.

In regard to this clonotype: The junction departs from the called germline gene at one end, perhaps through a read error. The rearrangement joins TRBV7-4 to TRBJ1-2; D is uncertain. From germline, CDR1 is SGHVT and CDR2 SQSDAQ. This CDR3 is built from 15 residues. CDR3 loop: CVSSLYSNLERGYTF. The DNA for the CDR3 is TGTGTCAGCAGCTTATACAGTAACCTTGAACGGGGCTACACCTTC.

This clonotype has only a few counts. The chain joins TRBV7-3 to TRBJ2-6; 7 nucleotides align to TRBD2. Germline CDR1 and CDR2: SGHTA and FQGTGA. V dropped 7 bases and J dropped 4; count of bases not matched to a gene: 10. This CDR3 has 16 residues. CDR3: CASMGGRGSGANVLTF. The CDR3 DNA sequence: TGTGCCAGCATGGGAGGGAGGGGCTCCGGGGCCAACGTCCTGACTTTC.

The chain has TRBV6-2 or TRBV6-3 and TRBJ1-5; D ambiguous. Trimming pared 7 bases from V and 5 bases from J, leaving 12 bases between. Germline CDR1 and CDR2: MNHEY and SVGEGT. The CDR3 is made up of 13 amino acids. The CDR3 sequence: CASKLGGYQPQHF. CDR3 sequence (DNA): TGTGCCAGCAAACTAGGAGGCTATCAGCCCCAGCATTTT.